The rows below give T cell receptor beta chains drawn from one sample of a study of radiation and T cells in renal cell carcinoma. Assay: immunoSEQ multiplex PCR; the TCRdb copy retains only in-frame clones and omits some. The sample contains roughly 92,000 clones, about 79% of which appear only once. The specimen was blood, collected from a patient whose treatment included radiotherapy and nephrectomy. Every receptor here comes from a man aged 55 to 70 with renal cell carcinoma. The CDR3 runs from the conserved cysteine through the conserved F or W. A D gene is named only where the DNA matches it firmly. Clone size is given for some rows only: seen once, a few or many times, or a class if the clone is expanded.

d_call	v_call	j_call	clone_size	cdr3_aa	cdr3_nt
TRBD2	TRBV9	TRBJ2-7	NA	CASSVEAGGPHEQYF	TGTGCCAGCAGCGTAGAGGCGGGAGGGCCCCACGAGCAGTACTTC
TRBD1	TRBV28	TRBJ2-7	NA	CASSFPGQGYEQYF	TGTGCCAGCAGTTTCCCGGGACAGGGGTACGAGCAGTACTTC
NA	TRBV2	TRBJ2-7	NA	CASSLGVPSSYEQYF	TGTGCCAGCAGTTTAGGGGTACCGAGCTCCTACGAGCAGTACTTC
TRBD1	TRBV5-8	TRBJ2-5	NA	CASSWPGQGITQYF	TGTGCCAGCAGCTGGCCGGGACAGGGGATAACCCAGTACTTC
TRBD2	TRBV19	TRBJ2-1	once	CASSWREGRGEQFF	TGTGCCAGTAGTTGGCGGGAGGGCCGGGGTGAGCAGTTCTTC
NA	TRBV19	TRBJ2-7	NA	CASSDRSYEQYF	TGTGCCAGTAGTGACAGGTCCTACGAGCAGTACTTC
NA	TRBV15	TRBJ2-1	NA	CATSRDPGSSNNEQFF	TGTGCCACCAGCAGAGATCCAGGGAGTAGCAACAATGAGCAGTTCTTC
NA	TRBV10-3	TRBJ2-1	few	CAISGPVRGNEQFF	TGTGCCATCAGCGGACCAGTGAGGGGCAATGAGCAGTTCTTC
NA	TRBV5-1	TRBJ2-3	NA	CASSLVGDTQYF	TGCGCCAGCAGCTTGGTGGGGGATACGCAGTATTTT
TRBD1	TRBV10-2	TRBJ2-1	NA	CASSVEGAHNEQFF	TGCGCCAGCAGTGTAGAGGGGGCACACAATGAGCAGTTCTTC
NA	TRBV4-1	TRBJ2-5	NA	CASSQDRQLETQYF	TGCGCCAGCAGCCAAGACAGGCAGCTAGAGACCCAGTACTTC
NA	TRBV7-2	TRBJ1-1	NA	CASSLVVSVQGVGTEAFF	TGTGCCAGCAGCTTAGTAGTCTCGGTTCAGGGTGTGGGAACTGAAGCTTTCTTT
NA	TRBV19	TRBJ1-5	once	CASSIGNRNQPQHF	TGTGCCAGTAGTATAGGGAACAGAAATCAGCCCCAGCATTTT
TRBD1	TRBV27	TRBJ2-1	NA	CASSEGTGGLKNNEQFF	TGTGCCAGCAGTGAAGGGACAGGGGGCTTAAAGAACAATGAGCAGTTCTTC
TRBD1	TRBV15	TRBJ2-3	NA	CATSKDRGTDTQYF	TGTGCCACCAGCAAAGACAGGGGCACAGATACGCAGTATTTT
NA	TRBV6-5	TRBJ2-3	NA	CASSYSFLFTDTQYF	TGTGCCAGCAGTTACTCGTTTCTCTTCACAGATACGCAGTATTTT
NA	TRBV19	TRBJ2-6	NA	CASSKGSGRANVLTF	TGTGCCAGTAGTAAGGGGTCGGGACGAGCCAACGTCCTGACTTTC
NA	TRBV5-6	TRBJ1-2	NA	CASSPGRELPLEGTF	TGTGCCAGCAGCCCCGGGCGGGAACTGCCCCTGGAAGGGACCTTC
NA	TRBV2	TRBJ1-4	NA	CASSDLGEKLFF	TGTGCCAGCAGCGACCTGGGGGAAAAACTGTTTTTT
TRBD2	TRBV5-1	TRBJ2-2	few	CASSLRAGGTNTGELFF	TGCGCCAGCAGTCTTCGAGCGGGAGGGACTAACACCGGGGAGCTGTTTTTT
NA	TRBV6-5	TRBJ2-7	NA	CASSLDGYEQYF	TGTGCCAGCAGTTTAGACGGCTACGAGCAGTACTTC
NA	TRBV4-2	TRBJ2-1	NA	CASSPEVENEQFF	TGTGCCAGCAGCCCCGAAGTCGAAAATGAGCAGTTCTTC
NA	TRBV7-8	TRBJ1-2	NA	CASSLAAELYGYTF	TGTGCCAGCAGCTTAGCGGCAGAACTCTATGGCTACACCTTC
TRBD2	TRBV4-2	TRBJ2-5	NA	CASSQDRTSGGETQYF	TGTGCCAGCAGCCAAGATCGTACTAGCGGGGGGGAGACCCAGTACTTC
TRBD2	TRBV27	TRBJ2-1	NA	CASMGLAYNEQFF	TGTGCCAGCATGGGACTAGCTTACAATGAGCAGTTCTTC
NA	TRBV21-1	TRBJ2-7	NA	CASSKLDLCHEQYF	TGTGCCAGCAGCAAACTCGATCTCTGCCACGAGCAGTACTTC
NA	TRBV6-1	TRBJ2-2	once	CASIRTGGTGELFF	TGTGCCAGCATCAGAACCGGGGGCACCGGGGAGCTGTTTTTT
NA	TRBV19	TRBJ1-5	NA	CASSIADQPQHF	TGTGCCAGTAGTATAGCCGATCAGCCCCAGCATTTT
NA	TRBV7-9	TRBJ1-4	NA	CASSLGPTNEKLFF	TGTGCCAGCAGCTTAGGGCCAACTAATGAAAAACTGTTTTTT
NA	TRBV10-3	TRBJ2-3	NA	CAISELDTQYF	TGTGCCATCAGTGAACTGGATACGCAGTATTTT
TRBD2	TRBV5-4	TRBJ2-3	NA	CASSFTSGRWVGGTDTQYF	TGTGCCAGCAGCTTTACTAGCGGGAGATGGGTTGGTGGCACAGATACGCAGTATTTT
TRBD1	TRBV9	TRBJ2-6	NA	CASSPRTGGTGANVLTF	TGTGCCAGCAGCCCACGGACAGGGGGGACTGGGGCCAACGTCCTGACTTTC
NA	TRBV5-5	TRBJ1-1	NA	CASSLVVRGDTEAFF	TGTGCCAGCAGCTTGGTGGTGAGGGGAGACACTGAAGCTTTCTTT
NA	TRBV5-1	TRBJ2-7	NA	CASSWGSEQYF	TGCGCCAGCAGCTGGGGGAGCGAGCAGTACTTC
NA	TRBV4-3	TRBJ2-1	NA	CASSQGTTQYNEQFF	TGCGCCAGCAGCCAAGGGACTACCCAGTACAATGAGCAGTTCTTC
NA	TRBV7-9	TRBJ1-5	NA	CASSQADSMWVSNQPQHF	TGTGCCAGCAGCCAAGCGGACAGTATGTGGGTTAGCAATCAGCCCCAGCATTTT
NA	TRBV25-1	TRBJ2-7	NA	CASSGQGLHEQYF	TGTGCCAGCAGTGGGCAGGGTCTCCACGAGCAGTACTTC
NA	TRBV2	TRBJ1-2	few	CASSEVQYDGYTF	TGTGCCAGCAGTGAGGTACAGTACGATGGCTACACCTTC
NA	TRBV5-1	TRBJ1-5	NA	CASRDGGVDQPQHF	TGCGCCAGCAGAGATGGGGGGGTGGATCAGCCCCAGCATTTT
TRBD1	TRBV28	TRBJ1-2	NA	CASSSTGLRVRGYTF	TGTGCCAGCAGTTCGACAGGGCTCAGGGTGAGGGGCTACACCTTC
NA	TRBV28	TRBJ1-5	NA	CASSYSGGISNQPQHF	TGTGCCAGCAGTTACTCCGGGGGAATTAGCAATCAGCCCCAGCATTTT